This T cell receptor beta chain was captured by sequencing in a study of shared T cell receptors in the human thymus (dated by TCRdb to the early 2020s). Background on the whole study: The study examined how self-reactive, shared T-cell receptor alpha chains are generated in the human thymus.

Of note for this clone: This receptor's antigen is unknown. The input lacks base qualities; no much larger clone sits a single base away.

Inclusive of the bounding cysteine and phenylalanine, the CDR3 is 18 residues long. Only the CDR3 portion is preserved as DNA: 54 bases, with reading frame beginning at the first base. The V end loses 4 bases and the J end loses 1 base, and a stretch of 23 bases separates them. CDR1 and CDR2 were assigned from the germline V gene (reference sequence) as SGHKS and YYEKEE. The library relied on the immunoSEQ multiplex PCR assay. Sourced from immuneACCESS, this table was stored by TCRdb with only in-frame sequences that have V and J called. A share of the clones is absent; for the studies checked, an unresolved V gene accounts for under half, and the remainder has no known explanation. Across this sample there are 550,000 to 800,000 clones, with roughly 88% seen only once. The ten top clones hold about 0.0098% of the sample. These data were likewise used in another study, on human thymus T cells. As the second paper documents: In Finland, the donors were immunologically healthy infants who were having open corrective cardiac surgery for congenital heart defects. Thymus tissue was obtained as surgical resects removed during corrective cardiac surgery. Usage of V and J gene segments appeared to be biased in both the thymic and the peripheral blood repertoires. According to the related research, thymic TCR repertoires were highly overlapping among unrelated individuals. TCR alpha and beta repertoires from about 8 infant thymus samples and a few related peripheral blood samples were characterized in the study. Donor ages ranged from about 7 to 244 days, and the cohort comprised 5 to 7 male and a couple of female infants. Thymocytes were freed from the tissue by mechanical means and kept at -70 degrees C as pellets of roughly 9-34 million cells. A QIAsymphony instrument was used to extract genomic DNA from frozen cell pellets. The immunoSEQ multiplex PCR assay was used to amplify the TCRB and TCRAD loci from a standardized amount of quality-controlled genomic DNA. The amplicons covered the V(D)J region and were long enough to include the CDR3 and to identify the V and J genes. Amplicon sequencing was performed on an Illumina platform through the commercial immunoSEQ service. Primer bias and sequencing errors were corrected as previously described, and TCRAD and TCRB definitions were based on the IMGT database. Repertoires were analysed with immunoSEQ Analyzer 3.0 and VDJTools, covering basic statistics, V/J segment usage, diversity estimates, rarefaction and pairwise overlap. Diversity was estimated with Chao1, ChaoE, Efron-Thisted, Shannon and inverse Simpson indices, and also on datasets down-sampled to the smallest sample. Repertoire overlap was assessed by strict matching of CDR3 nucleotide sequence, V gene and J gene, and clustering was done by Jaccard-based multidimensional scaling. On average, thymus samples yielded about 810,000 unique TCRB clonotypes, whereas blood samples yielded approximately 90,000.

This clonotype was sampled from a girl younger than two with a congenital heart defect. Donor details come from another sample of the same person, matched by shared clones. The sample comprised thymocytes. This receptor chain uses TRBV5-5 and TRBJ1-1, with a weak D call of TRBD1 (6 bases match). The DNA sequence reads TGTGCCAGCAGCCCCACCCCGACGGGGGGGCTAAAGAACACTGAAGCTTTCTTT. It translates as CASSPTPTGGLKNTEAFF.